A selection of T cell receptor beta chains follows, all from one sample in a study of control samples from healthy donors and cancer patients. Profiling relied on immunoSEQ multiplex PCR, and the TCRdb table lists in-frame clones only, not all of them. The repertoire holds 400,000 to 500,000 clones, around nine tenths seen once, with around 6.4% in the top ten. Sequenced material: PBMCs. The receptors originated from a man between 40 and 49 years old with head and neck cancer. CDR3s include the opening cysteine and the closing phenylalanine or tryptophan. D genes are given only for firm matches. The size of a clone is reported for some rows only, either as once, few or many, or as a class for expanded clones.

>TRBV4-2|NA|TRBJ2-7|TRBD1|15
CASSQETDRASEQYF
TGTGCCAGCAGCCAAGAGACGGACAGGGCGTCCGAGCAGTACTTC
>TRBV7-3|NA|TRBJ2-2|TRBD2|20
CASSPGGLAGAEKNTGELFF
TGTGCCAGCAGCCCAGGGGGTCTAGCGGGGGCCGAAAAGAACACCGGGGAGCTGTTTTTT
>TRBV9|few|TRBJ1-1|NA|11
CASSGTGEAFF
TGTGCCAGCAGCGGGACGGGTGAAGCTTTCTTT
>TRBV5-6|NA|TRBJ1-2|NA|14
CASTASGTSRGYTF
TGTGCCAGCACCGCGTCGGGGACCTCGCGTGGCTACACCTTC
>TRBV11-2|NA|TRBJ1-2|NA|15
CASRSSLGIHYGYTF
TGTGCCAGCAGGTCCTCACTCGGGATCCATTATGGCTACACCTTC
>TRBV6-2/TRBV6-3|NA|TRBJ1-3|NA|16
CASSNPTDSTGNTIYF
TGTGCCAGCAGTAACCCAACCGACAGCACTGGAAACACCATATATTTT
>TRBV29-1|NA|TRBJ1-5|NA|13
CSVVGLEGQPQHF
TGCAGCGTCGTCGGTCTAGAGGGTCAGCCCCAGCATTTT
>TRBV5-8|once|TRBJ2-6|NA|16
CASSSHRVAGANVLTF
TGTGCCAGCAGCTCACACAGGGTGGCTGGGGCCAACGTCCTGACTTTC
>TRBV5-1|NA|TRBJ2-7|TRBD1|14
CASSPRDRAYEQYF
TGCGCCAGCAGCCCCCGGGACAGAGCCTACGAGCAGTACTTC
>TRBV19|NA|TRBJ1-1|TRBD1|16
CAIRGSQGDSNTEAFF
TGTGCCATCAGGGGATCACAGGGGGACTCGAACACTGAAGCTTTCTTT
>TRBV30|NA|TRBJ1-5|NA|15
CAWSVPGASNQPQHF
TGTGCCTGGAGTGTACCCGGGGCGAGCAATCAGCCCCAGCATTTT
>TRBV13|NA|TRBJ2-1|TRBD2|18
CASRRASGRAASYNEQFF
TGTGCCAGCAGGAGGGCTAGCGGGAGGGCTGCCTCCTACAATGAGCAGTTCTTC
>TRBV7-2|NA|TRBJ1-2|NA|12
CASSLQGWGYTF
TGTGCCAGCAGCTTACAGGGGTGGGGCTACACCTTC
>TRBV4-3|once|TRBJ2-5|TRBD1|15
CASSQGIGTEETQYF
TGCGCCAGCAGCCAAGGGATCGGGACAGAAGAGACCCAGTACTTC
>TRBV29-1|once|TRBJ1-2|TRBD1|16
CSVEDPPPGQVYGYTF
TGCAGCGTTGAAGATCCACCCCCTGGACAGGTCTATGGCTACACCTTC
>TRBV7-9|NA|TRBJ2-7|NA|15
CASSPTAPRAYEQYF
TGTGCCAGCAGCCCTACGGCTCCGAGGGCCTACGAGCAGTACTTC
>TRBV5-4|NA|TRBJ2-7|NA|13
CASSPGRAREQYF
TGTGCCAGCAGCCCCGGACGGGCCCGGGAGCAGTACTTC
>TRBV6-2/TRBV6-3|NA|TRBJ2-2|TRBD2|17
CASSMNTGGTTPGELFF
TGTGCCAGCAGTATGAACACGGGGGGAACAACCCCCGGGGAGCTGTTTTTT
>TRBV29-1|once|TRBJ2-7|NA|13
CSVLGHSDYEQYF
TGCAGCGTCCTGGGACACTCTGACTACGAGCAGTACTTC
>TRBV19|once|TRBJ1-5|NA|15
CASSPQPGADQPQHF
TGTGCCAGTAGCCCCCAACCGGGGGCGGATCAGCCCCAGCATTTT
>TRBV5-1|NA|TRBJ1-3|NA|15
CASSLGGDSVNTIYF
TGCGCCAGCAGCTTGGGTGGGGACTCGGTAAACACCATATATTTT
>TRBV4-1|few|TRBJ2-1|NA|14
CASSQEPRGGEQFF
TGCGCCAGCAGCCAAGAGCCAAGGGGAGGCGAGCAGTTCTTC
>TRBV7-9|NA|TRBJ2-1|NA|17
CASSFPALLEATNEQFF
TGTGCCAGCAGCTTCCCGGCACTCTTGGAGGCGACAAATGAGCAGTTCTTC
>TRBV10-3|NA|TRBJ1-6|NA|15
CAITEGTSGNSPLHF
TGTGCCATCACTGAGGGGACGTCCGGGAATTCACCCCTCCACTTT
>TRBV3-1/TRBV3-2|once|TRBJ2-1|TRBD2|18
CASSQDPPSWVAGERQFF
TGTGCCAGCAGCCAAGATCCCCCTAGCTGGGTAGCGGGAGAACGGCAGTTCTTC
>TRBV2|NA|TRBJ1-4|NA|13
CASSEQGGEKLFF
TGTGCCAGCAGTGAACAAGGGGGTGAAAAACTGTTTTTT
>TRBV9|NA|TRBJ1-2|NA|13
CASTRLEGQGYTF
TGTGCCAGCACCAGACTTGAGGGTCAGGGCTACACCTTC
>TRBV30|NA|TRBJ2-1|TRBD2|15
CAWRPGTSGYNEQFF
TGTGCCTGGCGGCCTGGGACTAGCGGATACAATGAGCAGTTCTTC
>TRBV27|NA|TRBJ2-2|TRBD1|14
CASRRTGVTGELFF
TGTGCCAGCAGAAGGACAGGAGTCACCGGGGAGCTGTTTTTT
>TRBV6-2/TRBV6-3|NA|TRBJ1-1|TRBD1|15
CASSSRDRGNTEAFF
TGTGCCAGCAGTTCGCGCGACAGGGGGAACACTGAAGCTTTCTTT
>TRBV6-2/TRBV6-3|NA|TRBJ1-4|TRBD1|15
CASSYGDRVNEKLFF
TGTGCCAGCAGTTACGGGGACAGGGTAAATGAAAAACTGTTTTTT
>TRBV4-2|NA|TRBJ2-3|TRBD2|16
CASSQDSGVGTDTQYF
TGTGCCAGCAGCCAAGATAGCGGGGTGGGCACAGATACGCAGTATTTT
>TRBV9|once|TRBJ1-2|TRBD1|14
CASSVDGTVDGYTF
TGTGCCAGCAGCGTAGATGGGACAGTGGATGGCTACACCTTC
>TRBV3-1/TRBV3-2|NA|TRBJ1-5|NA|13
CASSPREYQPQHF
TGTGCCAGCAGCCCTCGGGAATATCAGCCCCAGCATTTT
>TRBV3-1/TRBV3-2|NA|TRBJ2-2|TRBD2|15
CASSLGLGNTGELFF
TGTGCCAGCAGCCTGGGACTAGGAAACACCGGGGAGCTGTTTTTT
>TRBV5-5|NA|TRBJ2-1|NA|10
CASRGAEQFF
TGTGCCAGCCGGGGGGCTGAGCAGTTCTTC
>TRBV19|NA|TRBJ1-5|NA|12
CASSIGVQPQHF
TGTGCCAGTAGTATTGGGGTTCAGCCCCAGCATTTT
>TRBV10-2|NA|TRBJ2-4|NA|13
CASRNLEENIQYF
TGCGCCAGCAGAAATCTAGAGGAAAACATTCAGTACTTC
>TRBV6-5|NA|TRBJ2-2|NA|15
CASRADKINTGELFF
TGTGCCAGCAGAGCTGACAAAATCAACACCGGGGAGCTGTTTTTT
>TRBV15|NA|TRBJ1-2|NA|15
CATSRDRETNYGYTF
TGTGCCACCAGCAGAGACAGGGAAACTAACTATGGCTACACCTTC
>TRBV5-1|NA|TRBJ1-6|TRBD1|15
CASSLDGRGLSPLHF
TGCGCCAGCAGCTTGGACGGCAGGGGGCTGTCACCCCTCCACTTT
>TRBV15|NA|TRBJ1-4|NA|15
CATSRDAATNEKLFF
TGTGCCACCAGCAGAGATGCGGCAACTAATGAAAAACTGTTTTTT
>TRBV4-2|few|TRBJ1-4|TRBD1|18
CASSQEGVLQGANEKLFF
TGTGCCAGCAGCCAAGAAGGCGTGTTACAGGGGGCTAATGAAAAACTGTTTTTT
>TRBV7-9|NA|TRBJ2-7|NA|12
CASSLASDEQYF
TGTGCCAGCAGTCTAGCGTCTGACGAGCAGTACTTC
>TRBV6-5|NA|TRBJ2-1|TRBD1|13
CASRDTGTGMSFF
TGTGCCAGCAGAGACACCGGGACAGGGATGTCGTTCTTC
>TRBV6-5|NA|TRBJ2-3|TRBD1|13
CASSRDRGDTQYF
TGTGCCAGCAGCCGGGACAGGGGAGATACGCAGTATTTT
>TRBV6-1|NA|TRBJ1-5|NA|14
CASSEALIGQPQHF
TGTGCCAGCAGTGAAGCGCTTATCGGTCAGCCCCAGCATTTT
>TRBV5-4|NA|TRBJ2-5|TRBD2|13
CASSLDGGETQYF
TGTGCCAGCAGCCTGGACGGGGGGGAGACCCAGTACTTC
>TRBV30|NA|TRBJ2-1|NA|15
CAWSGIWGPYNEQFF
TGTGCCTGGAGCGGGATATGGGGTCCCTACAATGAGCAGTTCTTC
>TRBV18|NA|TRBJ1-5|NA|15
CASSPSAGGNQPQHF
TGTGCCAGCTCACCATCTGCAGGGGGCAATCAGCCCCAGCATTTT
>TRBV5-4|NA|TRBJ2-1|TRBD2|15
CASRSRAGEGNEQFF
TGTGCCAGCAGATCGAGAGCCGGGGAGGGGAATGAGCAGTTCTTC
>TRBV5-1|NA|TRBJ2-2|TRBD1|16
CASSHGQASNTGELFF
TGCGCCAGCAGCCACGGACAGGCCTCGAACACCGGGGAGCTGTTTTTT
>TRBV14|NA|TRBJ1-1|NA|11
CATRQNTEAFF
TGTGCCACCCGGCAGAACACTGAAGCTTTCTTT
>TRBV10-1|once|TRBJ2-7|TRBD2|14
CASSDPGRVGEQYF
TGCGCCAGCAGTGATCCGGGGAGGGTAGGTGAGCAGTACTTC
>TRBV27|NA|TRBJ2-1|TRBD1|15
CASSQGQVYNGVQFF
TGTGCCAGCTCGCAGGGACAGGTCTACAATGGGGTGCAGTTCTTC